The sample holds a few counts of the clone carrying this T cell receptor beta chain. No antigen is known for it. Treg sorting used a CD4+CD25+CD127-/low gate. Findings and caveats of the study: Tumor Tregs overlapped most with tumor, then blood, naive CD4+ cells.

TCRdb reanalysed the 5' RACE reads using MiXCR and keeps one entry per CDR3 protein. Of approximately 50,000 distinct CDR3 sequences listed, around 20% are singletons. Germline loops: CDR1 SGHRS, CDR2 YFSETQ. Trimming took 3 bases from V and 2 from J; bases not matched to a gene: 2. This CDR3 is built from 16 residues. Source material: tumor-infiltrating Tregs sorted from the breast tumor. The V call is TRBV5-1, the J call TRBJ1-4; 12 bases agree with TRBD1. The receptor's source is a female donor with breast cancer. Written as DNA, the CDR3 is TGCGCCAGCAGCTGGGGACAGGGGGCGACTAATGAAAAACTGTTTTTT. Translation: CASSWGQGATNEKLFF.